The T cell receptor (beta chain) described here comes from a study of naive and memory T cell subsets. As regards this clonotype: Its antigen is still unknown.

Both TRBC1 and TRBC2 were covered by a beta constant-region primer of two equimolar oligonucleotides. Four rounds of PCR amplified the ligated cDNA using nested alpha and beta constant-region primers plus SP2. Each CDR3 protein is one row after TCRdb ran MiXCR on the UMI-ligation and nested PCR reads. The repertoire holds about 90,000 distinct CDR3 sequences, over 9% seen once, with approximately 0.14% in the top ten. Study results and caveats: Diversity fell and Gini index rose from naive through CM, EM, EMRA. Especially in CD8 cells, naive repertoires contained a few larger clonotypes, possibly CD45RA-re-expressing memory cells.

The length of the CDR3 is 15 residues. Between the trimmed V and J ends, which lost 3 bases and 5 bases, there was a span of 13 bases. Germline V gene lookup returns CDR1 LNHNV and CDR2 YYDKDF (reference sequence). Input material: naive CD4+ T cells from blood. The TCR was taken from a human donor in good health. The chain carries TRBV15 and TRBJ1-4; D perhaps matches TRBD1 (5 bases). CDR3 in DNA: TGTGCCACCAGCAGGGGGGGAGTGGAAAATGAAAAACTGTTTTTT. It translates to CATSRGGVENEKLFF.